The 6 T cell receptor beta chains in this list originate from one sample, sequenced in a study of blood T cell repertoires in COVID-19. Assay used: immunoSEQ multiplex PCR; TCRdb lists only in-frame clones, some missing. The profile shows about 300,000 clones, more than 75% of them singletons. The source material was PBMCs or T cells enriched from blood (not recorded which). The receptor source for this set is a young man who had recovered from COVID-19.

In DNA form, the CDR3 reads TGTGCCAGCAGTAGACTAGCGAGGAGCACAGATACGCAGTATTTT. It is translated as CASSRLARSTDTQYF. V is TRBV2 and J is TRBJ2-3; 8 nucleotides line up with TRBD2. After removal of 5 bases from V and 0 bases from J, the junction contained 4 bases not matched to a gene. Germline CDR1 reads SNHLY; CDR2 reads FYNNEI. This CDR3 is built from 15 residues.

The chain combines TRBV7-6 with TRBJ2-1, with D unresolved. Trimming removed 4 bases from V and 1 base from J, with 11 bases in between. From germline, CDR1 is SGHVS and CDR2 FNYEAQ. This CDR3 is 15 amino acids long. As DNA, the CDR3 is TGTGCCAGCAGCTCAGCGATTCGGTCCTACAATGAGCAGTTCTTC. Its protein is CASSSAIRSYNEQFF.

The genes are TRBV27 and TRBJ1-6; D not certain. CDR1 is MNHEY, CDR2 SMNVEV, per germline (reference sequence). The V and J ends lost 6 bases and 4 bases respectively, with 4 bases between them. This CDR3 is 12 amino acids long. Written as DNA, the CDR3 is TGTGCCAGCAGCCCTTATAATTCACCCCTCCACTTT. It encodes CASSPYNSPLHF.

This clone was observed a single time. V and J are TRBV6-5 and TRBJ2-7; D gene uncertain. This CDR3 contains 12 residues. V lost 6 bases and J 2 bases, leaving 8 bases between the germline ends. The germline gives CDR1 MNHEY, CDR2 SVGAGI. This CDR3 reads CASSLEPYEQYF. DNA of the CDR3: TGTGCCAGCAGCCTAGAGCCCTACGAGCAGTACTTC.

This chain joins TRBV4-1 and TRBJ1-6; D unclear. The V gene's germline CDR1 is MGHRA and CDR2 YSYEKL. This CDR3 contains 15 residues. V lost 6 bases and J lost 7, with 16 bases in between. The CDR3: CASSALGGRNSPLHF. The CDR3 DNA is TGCGCCAGCAGTGCCTTGGGAGGGAGGAATTCACCCCTCCACTTT.

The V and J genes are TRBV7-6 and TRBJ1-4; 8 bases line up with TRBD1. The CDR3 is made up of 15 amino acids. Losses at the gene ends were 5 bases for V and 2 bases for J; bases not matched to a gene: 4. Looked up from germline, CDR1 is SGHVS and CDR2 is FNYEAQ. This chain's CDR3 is CASSPGGSTNEKLFF. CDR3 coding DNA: TGTGCCAGCAGCCCAGGGGGCTCGACTAATGAAAAACTGTTTTTT.